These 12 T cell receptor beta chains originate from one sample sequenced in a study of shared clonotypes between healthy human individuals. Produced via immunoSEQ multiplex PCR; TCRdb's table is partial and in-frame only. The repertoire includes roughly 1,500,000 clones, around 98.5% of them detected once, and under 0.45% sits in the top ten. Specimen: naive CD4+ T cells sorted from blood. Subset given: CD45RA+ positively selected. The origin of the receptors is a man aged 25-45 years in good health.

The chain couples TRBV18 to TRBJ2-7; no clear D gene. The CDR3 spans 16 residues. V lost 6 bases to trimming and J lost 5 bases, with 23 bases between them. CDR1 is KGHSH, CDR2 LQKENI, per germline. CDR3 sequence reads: CASSPRGLSVLNEQYF. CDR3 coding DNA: TGTGCCAGCTCTCCCCGTGGGTTATCCGTCTTGAACGAGCAGTACTTC.

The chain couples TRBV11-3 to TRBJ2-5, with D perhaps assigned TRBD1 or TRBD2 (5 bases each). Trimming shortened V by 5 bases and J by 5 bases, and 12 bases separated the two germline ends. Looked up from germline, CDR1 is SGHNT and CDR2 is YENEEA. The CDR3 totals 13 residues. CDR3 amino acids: CASSQGPWETQYF. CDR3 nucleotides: TGTGCCAGCAGCCAGGGACCGTGGGAGACCCAGTACTTC.

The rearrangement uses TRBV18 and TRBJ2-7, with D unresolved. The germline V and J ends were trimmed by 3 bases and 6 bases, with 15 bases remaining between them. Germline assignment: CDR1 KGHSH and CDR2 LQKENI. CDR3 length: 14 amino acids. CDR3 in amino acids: CASSPMDRVAEQYF. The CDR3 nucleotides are TGTGCCAGCTCACCGATGGATAGGGTAGCCGAGCAGTACTTC.

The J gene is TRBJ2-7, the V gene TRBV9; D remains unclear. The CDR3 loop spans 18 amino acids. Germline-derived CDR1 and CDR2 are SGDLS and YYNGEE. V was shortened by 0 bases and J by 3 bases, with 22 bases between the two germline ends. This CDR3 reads CASSVDGRGPNLVYEQYF. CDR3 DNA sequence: TGTGCCAGCAGCGTAGACGGTAGAGGCCCCAATTTAGTCTACGAGCAGTACTTC.

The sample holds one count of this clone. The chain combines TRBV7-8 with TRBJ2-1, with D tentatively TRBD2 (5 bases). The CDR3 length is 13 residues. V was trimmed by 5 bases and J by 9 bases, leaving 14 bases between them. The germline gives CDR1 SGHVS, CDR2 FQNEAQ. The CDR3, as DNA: TGTGCCAGCAGCCAGGACTCCCCGCTTGAGCAGTTCTTC. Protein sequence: CASSQDSPLEQFF. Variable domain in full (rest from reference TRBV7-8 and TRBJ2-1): GAGVSQSPRYKVAKRGQDVALRCDPISGHVSLFWYQQALGQGPEFLTYFQNEAQLDKSGLPSDRFFAERPEGSVSTLKIQRTQQEDSAVYLCASSQDSPLEQFFGPGTRLTVL.

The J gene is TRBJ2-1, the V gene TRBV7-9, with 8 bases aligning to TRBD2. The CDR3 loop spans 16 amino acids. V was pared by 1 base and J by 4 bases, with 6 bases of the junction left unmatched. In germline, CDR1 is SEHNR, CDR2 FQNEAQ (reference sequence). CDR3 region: CASSLVDSGAYNEQFF. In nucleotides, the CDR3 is TGTGCCAGCAGCTTAGTGGATAGCGGGGCATACAATGAGCAGTTCTTC.

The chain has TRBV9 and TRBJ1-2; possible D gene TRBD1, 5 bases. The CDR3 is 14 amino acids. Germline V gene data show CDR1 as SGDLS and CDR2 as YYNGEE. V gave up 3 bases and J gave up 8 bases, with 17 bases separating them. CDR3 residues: CASSGRQIGYGYTF. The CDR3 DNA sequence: TGTGCCAGCAGCGGACGACAGATCGGATACGGCTACACCTTC.

The CDR3 protein is CASSEQGARADTQYF. DNA of the CDR3: TGTGCCAGCAGTGAACAGGGGGCGCGCGCAGATACGCAGTATTTT. The rearrangement joins TRBV6-1 to TRBJ2-3; TRBD1 agrees at 8 bases. With 2 bases clipped from V and 4 bases from J, the junction kept 5 bases outside the gene matches. Germline CDR1 MNHNS, CDR2 SASEGT. This CDR3 region has 15 residues.

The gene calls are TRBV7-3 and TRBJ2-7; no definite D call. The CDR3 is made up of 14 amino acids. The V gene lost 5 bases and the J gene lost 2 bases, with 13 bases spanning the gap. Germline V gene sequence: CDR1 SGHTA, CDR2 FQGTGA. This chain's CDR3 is CASSLAHNTYEQYF. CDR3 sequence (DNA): TGTGCCAGCAGCCTGGCCCATAACACCTACGAGCAGTACTTC.

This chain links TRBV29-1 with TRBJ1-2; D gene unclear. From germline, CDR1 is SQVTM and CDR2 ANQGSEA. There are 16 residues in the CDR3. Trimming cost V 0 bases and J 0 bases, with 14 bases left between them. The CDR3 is CSVEDRKGRSNYGYTF. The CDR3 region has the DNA TGCAGCGTTGAAGATCGGAAGGGCAGATCTAACTATGGCTACACCTTC.

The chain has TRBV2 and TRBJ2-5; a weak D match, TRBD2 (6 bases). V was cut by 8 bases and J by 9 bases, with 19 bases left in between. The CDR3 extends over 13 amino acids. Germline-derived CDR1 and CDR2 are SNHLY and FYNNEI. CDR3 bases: TGTGCCAGCCGGCCCGGGACTCGTGAGCCCCAGTACTTC. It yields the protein CASRPGTREPQYF.

The CDR3 region is CASRWRSSSTDTQYF. DNA of the CDR3: TGTGCCAGCAGGTGGCGGTCCTCTAGCACAGATACGCAGTATTTT. The genes are TRBV21-1 and TRBJ2-3; TRBD2 is the table's D call, not checked against the DNA. TRBV21-1 is recorded as a pseudogene. The CDR3 spans 15 residues.